One and the same sample provided the 16 T cell receptor beta chains below, sequenced in a study of shared clonotypes between healthy human individuals. Here immunoSEQ multiplex PCR was the method, and the copy in TCRdb shows in-frame clones only, minus some. In the table there are roughly 2.5 million clones, more than 90% of which are singletons. The sequenced sample was naive CD4+ T cells sorted from blood. Subset indicated: CD45RA+ positively selected. These receptor sequences come from a man aged 18 to 30 in good health.

V gene TRBV6-1 combines with J gene TRBJ1-4, with 7 bases identical to TRBD1. The CDR3 covers 15 residues. The V and J ends lost 6 bases and 5 bases, in that order; junction bases with no gene match: 9. Germline values: CDR1 MNHNS, CDR2 SASEGT. CDR3 loop: CASRPGQVENEKLFF. In nucleotides, the CDR3 is TGTGCCAGCAGACCCGGACAGGTAGAGAATGAAAAACTGTTTTTT.

The chain couples TRBV4-3 to TRBJ1-5; D not resolved. CDR1 is LGHNA, CDR2 YSLEER, per germline. The CDR3 is 13 residues long. Trimming removed 1 base at V and 4 bases at J, with 5 bases between. For the CDR3, the DNA is TGCGCCAGCAGCCAAGGATTTAATCAGCCCCAGCATTTT. Translated: CASSQGFNQPQHF.

The rearrangement links TRBV18 to TRBJ2-5; perhaps TRBD2 as D (6 bases). Germline V CDR1 and CDR2: KGHSH, LQKENI. The length of the CDR3 is 12 residues. V lost 6 bases and J lost 9, with 14 bases in between. CDR3 loop: CASSPFGGPQYF. For the CDR3, the DNA is TGTGCCAGCTCCCCCTTCGGGGGACCCCAGTACTTC. The full variable domain, rest sourced from reference TRBV18 and TRBJ2-5, is NAGVMQNPRHLVRRRGQEARLRCSPMKGHSHVYWYRQLPEEGLKFMVYLQKENIIDESGMPKERFSAEFPKEGPSILRIQQVVRGDSAAYFCASSPFGGPQYFGPGTRLLVL.

The CDR3: CASSVGWGIRGDANTGELFF. The CDR3 DNA follows: TGTGCCAGCAGTGTGGGATGGGGGATAAGGGGGGACGCGAACACCGGGGAGCTGTTTTTT. V usage is TRBV27 and J usage is TRBJ2-2, with D tentatively TRBD1 or TRBD2 (6 bases each). Germline loops: CDR1 MNHEY, CDR2 SMNVEV (reference sequence). The CDR3 has 20 amino acids. Trimming left V 5 bases short and J 0 bases short, with 25 bases between.

The gene calls are TRBV30 and TRBJ2-2; D is undetermined. Trimming stripped 3 bases from V and 5 bases from J, with 7 bases between. Germline assignment: CDR1 GTSNPN and CDR2 SVGIG (reference sequence). CDR3 length: 12 residues. CDR3: CAWRRSTGELFF. The CDR3 DNA follows: TGTGCCTGGAGGCGGTCAACCGGGGAGCTGTTTTTT.

The gene calls are TRBV2 and TRBJ2-5; D is possibly TRBD1 or TRBD2 (6 bases each). This CDR3 comprises 14 residues. The V and J ends lost 5 bases and 1 base respectively, with 11 bases between them. The V gene's germline CDR1 is SNHLY and CDR2 FYNNEI. CDR3 DNA sequence: TGTGCCAGCAGTCGGGGGCGCGGCCAAGAGACCCAGTACTTC. Its protein is CASSRGRGQETQYF. Drawing the rest from reference TRBV2 and TRBJ2-5, the complete variable domain is EPEVTQTPSHQVTQMGQEVILRCVPISNHLYFYWYRQILGQKVEFLVSFYNNEISEKSEIFDDQFSVERPDGSNFTLKIRSTKLEDSAMYFCASSRGRGQETQYFGPGTRLLVL.

This clone was seen a single time. The chain has TRBV5-6 and TRBJ2-1; possibly TRBD1 for D (5 bases). The CDR3 sequence is 16 residues long. Per germline, CDR1 SGHDT and CDR2 YYEEEE. The germline V and J ends were trimmed by 4 bases and 0 bases, with 14 bases remaining between them. The CDR3: CASSRQSLSSYNEQFF. The CDR3, as DNA: TGTGCCAGCAGCAGACAGTCTCTGAGCTCCTACAATGAGCAGTTCTTC.

This chain joins TRBV4-3 and TRBJ2-1; no definite D call. Trimming shortened V by 0 bases and J by 3 bases, and 6 bases separated the two germline ends. From germline, CDR1 is LGHNA and CDR2 YSLEER. The length of the CDR3 is 14 residues. CDR3 region: CASSQEHYYNEQFF. As DNA, the CDR3 is TGCGCCAGCAGCCAAGAACACTACTACAATGAGCAGTTCTTC.

This clone was seen more than once but under ten times. Other nucleotide sequences in the sample specify the same CDR3. The genes are TRBV7-9 and TRBJ1-2; D unresolved. The ends were cut back, 0 bases at V and 2 bases at J, with 4 bases in the middle. Germline V gene data show CDR1 as SEHNR and CDR2 as FQNEAQ (reference sequence). The CDR3 has 13 amino acids. The CDR3 spells CASSLAGNYGYTF. The CDR3 DNA reads TGTGCCAGCAGCTTAGCAGGGAACTATGGCTACACCTTC.

V gene TRBV18 combines with J gene TRBJ1-3; tentatively, D is TRBD1 (5 bases). The CDR3 sequence is 14 residues long. Germline-derived CDR1 and CDR2 are KGHSH and LQKENI. Deletions cut 5 bases from V and 4 bases from J, with 12 bases between. The CDR3 protein is CASSSDRGGNTIYF. For the CDR3, the DNA is TGTGCCAGCTCATCAGACAGAGGCGGAAACACCATATATTTT. The full variable domain, with the rest looked up from reference TRBV18 and TRBJ1-3, is NAGVMQNPRHLVRRRGQEARLRCSPMKGHSHVYWYRQLPEEGLKFMVYLQKENIIDESGMPKERFSAEFPKEGPSILRIQQVVRGDSAAYFCASSSDRGGNTIYFGEGSWLTVV.

V gene TRBV5-4 combines with J gene TRBJ1-2, with unresolved D. CDR3 size: 12 residues. Germline CDR1 SGHNT, CDR2 YYREEE (reference sequence). Trimming cost V 5 bases and J 2 bases, with 7 bases left between them. CDR3 nucleotides: TGTGCCAGCAGGGTCAGCAACTATGGCTACACCTTC. This translates into CASRVSNYGYTF.

The chain carries TRBV4-1 and TRBJ1-3, with a possible D match to TRBD1 (5 bases). The germline V gene encodes CDR1 MGHRA and CDR2 YSYEKL. The CDR3 contains 15 residues. V was trimmed by 4 bases and J by 0 bases, leaving 10 bases between them. The CDR3 spells CASSRGTGSGNTIYF. Written as DNA, the CDR3 is TGCGCCAGCAGCCGAGGGACCGGCTCTGGAAACACCATATATTTT.

The rearrangement uses TRBV30 and TRBJ1-5; D is possibly TRBD1 (6 bases). Germline-derived CDR1 and CDR2 are GTSNPN and SVGIG (reference sequence). The CDR3 extends over 14 amino acids. V was trimmed by 3 bases and J by 4 bases, leaving 13 bases between them. CDR3: CAWSRGGNNQPQHF. For the CDR3, the DNA is TGTGCCTGGAGCAGGGGAGGGAATAATCAGCCCCAGCATTTT. Complete variable domain (other parts from reference TRBV30 and TRBJ1-5): SQTIHQWPATLVQPVGSPLSLECTVEGTSNPNLYWYRQAAGRGLQLLFYSVGIGQISSEVPQNLSASRPQDRQFILSSKKLLLSDSGFYLCAWSRGGNNQPQHFGDGTRLSIL.

The CDR3 region is CASNLPWDSSGTDTQYF. CDR3 DNA: TGTGCCAGCAACCTGCCGTGGGACAGCTCGGGCACAGATACGCAGTATTTT. The chain links TRBV28 to TRBJ2-3, with 7 bases identical to TRBD1. J lost 1 base, V lost 7 bases, and 14 bases had no gene match. Per germline, CDR1 MDHEN and CDR2 SYDVKM. The CDR3 runs to 17 residues. The full variable domain, its missing parts supplied by reference TRBV28 and TRBJ2-3, is DVKVTQSSRYLVKRTGEKVFLECVQDMDHENMFWYRQDPGLGLRLIYFSYDVKMKEKGDIPEGYSVSREKKERFSLILESASTNQTSMYLCASNLPWDSSGTDTQYFGPGTRLTVL.

The rearrangement uses TRBV7-9 and TRBJ1-1; weak D call: TRBD1 (6 bases). The ends were cut back, 8 bases at V and 1 base at J, with 8 bases in the middle. CDR1 and CDR2 from the germline V gene are SEHNR and FQNEAQ (reference sequence). CDR3 length equals 12 residues. This chain's CDR3 is CASGQKNTEAFF. CDR3 DNA: TGTGCCAGCGGACAGAAGAACACTGAAGCTTTCTTT.

The rearrangement joins TRBV7-2 to TRBJ2-2; 8 nucleotides align to TRBD1. Germline-derived CDR1 and CDR2 are SGHTA and FQGNSA. V dropped 5 bases and J dropped 5; count of bases not matched to a gene: 4. The CDR3 runs to 14 residues. For the CDR3, the DNA is TGTGCCAGCAGCATACAGGGGGAAACCGGGGAGCTGTTTTTT. This translates into CASSIQGETGELFF.